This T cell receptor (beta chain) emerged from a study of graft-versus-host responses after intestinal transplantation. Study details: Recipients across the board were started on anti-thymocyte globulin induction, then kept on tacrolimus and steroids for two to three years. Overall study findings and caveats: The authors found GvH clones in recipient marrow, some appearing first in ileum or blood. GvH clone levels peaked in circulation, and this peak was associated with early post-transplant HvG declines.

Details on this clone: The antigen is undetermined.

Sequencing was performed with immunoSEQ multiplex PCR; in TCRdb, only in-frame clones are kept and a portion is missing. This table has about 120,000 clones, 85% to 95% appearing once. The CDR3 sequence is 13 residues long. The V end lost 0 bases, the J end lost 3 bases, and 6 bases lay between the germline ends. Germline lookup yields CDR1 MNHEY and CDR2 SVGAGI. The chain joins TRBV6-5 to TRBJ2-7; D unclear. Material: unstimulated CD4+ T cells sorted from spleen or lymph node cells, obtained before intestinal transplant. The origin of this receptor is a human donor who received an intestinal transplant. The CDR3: CASSYSTSYEQYF. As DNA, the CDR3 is TGTGCCAGCAGTTACTCGACCAGCTACGAGCAGTACTTC.